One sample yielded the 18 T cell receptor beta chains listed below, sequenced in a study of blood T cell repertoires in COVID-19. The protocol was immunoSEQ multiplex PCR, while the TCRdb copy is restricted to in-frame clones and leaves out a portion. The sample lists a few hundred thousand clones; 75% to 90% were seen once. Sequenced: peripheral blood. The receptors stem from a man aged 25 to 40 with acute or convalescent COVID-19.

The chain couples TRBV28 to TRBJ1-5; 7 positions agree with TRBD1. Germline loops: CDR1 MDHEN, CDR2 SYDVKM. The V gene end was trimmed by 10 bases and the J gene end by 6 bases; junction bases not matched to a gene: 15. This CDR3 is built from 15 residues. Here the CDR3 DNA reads TGTGCCACCCATCTAAGGCAGGGGGTAGGTCAGCCCCAGCATTTT. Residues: CATHLRQGVGQPQHF.

This CDR3 is CASSRQTRGLQSSYEQYF. As DNA, the CDR3 is TGTGCCAGCAGCCGCCAAACCCGGGGACTCCAAAGCTCCTACGAGCAGTACTTC. The chain couples TRBV3-1 (or the pseudogene TRBV3-2) to TRBJ2-7; TRBD2 might be the D (6 bases). Germline V gene sequence: CDR1 LGHDT, CDR2 YNNKEL (reference sequence). CDR3 size: 18 residues. Trimming took 4 bases from V and 0 from J, leaving 22 bases between them.

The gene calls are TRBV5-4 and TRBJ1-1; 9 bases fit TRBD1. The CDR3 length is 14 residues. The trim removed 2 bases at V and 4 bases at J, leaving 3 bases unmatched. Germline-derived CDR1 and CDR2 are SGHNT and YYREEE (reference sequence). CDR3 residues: CASSFRDRVTEAFF. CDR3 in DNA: TGTGCCAGCAGCTTTCGGGACAGGGTCACTGAAGCTTTCTTT.

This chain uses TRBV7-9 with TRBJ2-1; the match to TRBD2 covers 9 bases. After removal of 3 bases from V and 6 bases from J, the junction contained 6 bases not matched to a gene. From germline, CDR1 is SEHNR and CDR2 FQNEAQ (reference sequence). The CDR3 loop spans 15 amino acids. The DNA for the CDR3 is TGTGCCAGCAGCTTCTTAGCGGGAGTCGGCAATGAGCAGTTCTTC. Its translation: CASSFLAGVGNEQFF.

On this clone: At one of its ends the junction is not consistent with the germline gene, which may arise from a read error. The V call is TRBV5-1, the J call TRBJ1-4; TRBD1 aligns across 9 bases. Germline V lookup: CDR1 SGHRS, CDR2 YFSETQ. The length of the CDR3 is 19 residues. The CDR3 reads CASRDRGGGVKGSKEKLFF. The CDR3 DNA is TGCGCCAGCAGGGACAGGGGTGGAGGCGTCAAGGGGTCTAAGGAAAAACTGTTTTTT.

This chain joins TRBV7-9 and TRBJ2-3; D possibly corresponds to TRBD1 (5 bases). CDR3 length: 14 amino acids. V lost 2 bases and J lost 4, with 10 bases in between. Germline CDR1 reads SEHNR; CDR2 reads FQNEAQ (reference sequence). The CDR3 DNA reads TGTGCCAGCAGCTTAAAAGGGGTCCCAGATACGCAGTATTTT. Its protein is CASSLKGVPDTQYF. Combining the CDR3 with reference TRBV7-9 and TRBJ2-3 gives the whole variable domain DTGVSQNPRHKITKRGQNVTFRCDPISEHNRLYWYRQTLGQGPEFLTYFQNEAQLEKSRLLSDRFSAERPKGSFSTLEIQRTEQGDSAMYLCASSLKGVPDTQYFGPGTRLTVL.

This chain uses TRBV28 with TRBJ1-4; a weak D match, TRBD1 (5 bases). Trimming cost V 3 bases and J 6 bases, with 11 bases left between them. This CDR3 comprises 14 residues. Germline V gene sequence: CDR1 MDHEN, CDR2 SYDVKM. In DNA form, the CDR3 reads TGTGCCAGCAGTTTTACCCAGGGTCATGAAAAACTGTTTTTT. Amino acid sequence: CASSFTQGHEKLFF.

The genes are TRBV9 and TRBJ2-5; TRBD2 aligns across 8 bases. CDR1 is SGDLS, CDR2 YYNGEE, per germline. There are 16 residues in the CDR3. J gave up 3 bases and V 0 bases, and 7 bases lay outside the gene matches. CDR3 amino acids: CASSVAGGLREETQYF. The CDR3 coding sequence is TGTGCCAGCAGCGTAGCGGGGGGGCTTAGGGAAGAGACCCAGTACTTC.

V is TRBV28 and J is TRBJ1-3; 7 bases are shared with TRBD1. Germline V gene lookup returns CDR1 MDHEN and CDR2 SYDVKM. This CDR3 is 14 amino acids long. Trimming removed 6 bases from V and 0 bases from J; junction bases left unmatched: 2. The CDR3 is CASSAGGSGNTIYF. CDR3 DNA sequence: TGTGCCAGCAGCGCAGGGGGCTCTGGAAACACCATATATTTT.

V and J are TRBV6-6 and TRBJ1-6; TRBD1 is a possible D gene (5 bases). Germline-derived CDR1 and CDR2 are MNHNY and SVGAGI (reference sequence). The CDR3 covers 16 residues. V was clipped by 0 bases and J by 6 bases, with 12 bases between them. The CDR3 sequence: CASSYSNGGSNSPLHF. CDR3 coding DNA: TGTGCCAGCAGTTACTCGAATGGGGGGAGTAATTCACCCCTCCACTTT.

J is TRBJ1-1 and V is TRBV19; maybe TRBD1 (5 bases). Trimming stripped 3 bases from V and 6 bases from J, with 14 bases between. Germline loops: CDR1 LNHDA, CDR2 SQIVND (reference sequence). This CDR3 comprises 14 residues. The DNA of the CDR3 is TGTGCCAGTAGTATCTCAGGGATGTTCGCTGAAGCTTTCTTT. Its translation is CASSISGMFAEAFF.

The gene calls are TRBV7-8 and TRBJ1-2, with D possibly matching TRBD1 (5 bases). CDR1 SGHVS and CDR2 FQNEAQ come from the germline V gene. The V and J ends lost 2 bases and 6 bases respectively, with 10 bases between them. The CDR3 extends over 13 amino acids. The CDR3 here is CASSLQGFDGYTF. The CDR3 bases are TGTGCCAGCAGCTTACAGGGTTTCGATGGCTACACCTTC.

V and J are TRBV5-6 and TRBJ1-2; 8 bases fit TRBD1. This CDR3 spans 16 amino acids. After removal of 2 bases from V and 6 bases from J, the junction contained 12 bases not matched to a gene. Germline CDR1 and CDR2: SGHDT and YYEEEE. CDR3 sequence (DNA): TGTGCCAGCAGCTTAGACCCGACAGGGGTACGTGATGGCTACACCTTC. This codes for CASSLDPTGVRDGYTF.

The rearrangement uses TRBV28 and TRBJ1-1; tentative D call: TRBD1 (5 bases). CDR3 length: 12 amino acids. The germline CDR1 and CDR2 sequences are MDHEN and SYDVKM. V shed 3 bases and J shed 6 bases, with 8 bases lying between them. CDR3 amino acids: CASSFWGAEAFF. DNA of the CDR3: TGTGCCAGCAGTTTTTGGGGGGCTGAAGCTTTCTTT.

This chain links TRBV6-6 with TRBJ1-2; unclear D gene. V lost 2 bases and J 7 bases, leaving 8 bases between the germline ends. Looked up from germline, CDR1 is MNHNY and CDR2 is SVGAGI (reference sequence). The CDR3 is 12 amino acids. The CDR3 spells CASSYEGGGYTF. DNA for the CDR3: TGTGCCAGCAGTTACGAAGGAGGTGGCTACACCTTC.

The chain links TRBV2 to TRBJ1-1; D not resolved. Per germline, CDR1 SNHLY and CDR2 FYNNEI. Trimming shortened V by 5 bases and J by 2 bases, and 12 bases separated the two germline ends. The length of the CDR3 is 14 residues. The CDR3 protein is CASSFTEFNTEAFF. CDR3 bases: TGTGCCAGCAGTTTTACAGAGTTCAACACTGAAGCTTTCTTT.

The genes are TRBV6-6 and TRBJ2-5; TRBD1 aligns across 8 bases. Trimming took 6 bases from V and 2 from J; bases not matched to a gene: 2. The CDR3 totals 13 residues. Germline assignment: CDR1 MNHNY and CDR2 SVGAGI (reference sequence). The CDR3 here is CASRWDRQETQYF. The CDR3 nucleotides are TGTGCCAGCAGGTGGGACAGGCAAGAGACCCAGTACTTC.

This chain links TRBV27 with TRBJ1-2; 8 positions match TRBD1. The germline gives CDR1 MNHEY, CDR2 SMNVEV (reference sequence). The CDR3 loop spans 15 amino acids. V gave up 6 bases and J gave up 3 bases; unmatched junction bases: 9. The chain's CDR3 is CASRGSGTGDYGYTF. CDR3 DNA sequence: TGTGCCAGCAGGGGCTCCGGGACAGGTGACTATGGCTACACCTTC.